A selection of T cell receptor beta chains follows, all from one sample in a study of technical replicates of blood from a few donors. The data were produced by immunoSEQ multiplex PCR, yet TCRdb's version contains in-frame clones alone and is incomplete. There are about 75,000 clones in the sample; approximately 96% occur only once, and approximately 0.3% lies in the top ten. The sample consisted of T cells isolated from PBMCs. These receptor sequences come from a human donor in good health. CDR3s include the opening cysteine and the closing phenylalanine or tryptophan. A D gene is named only where the DNA matches it firmly. Only some rows state a clone size, as once, few, many or a class for expanded clones.

D gene: .
clone size: once
V gene: TRBV4-1
J gene: TRBJ2-3
CDR3 protein: CASSQYIFADTQYF
CDR3 DNA: TGCGCCAGCAGCCAGTATATATTTGCAGATACGCAGTATTTT

D gene: TRBD1
clone size: once
V gene: TRBV7-2
J gene: TRBJ2-5
CDR3 protein: CASSLGSRDRGSQYF
CDR3 DNA: TGTGCCAGCAGCTTAGGGTCGCGGGACAGGGGGTCCCAGTACTTC

D gene: TRBD1
clone size: .
V gene: TRBV6-6
J gene: TRBJ2-7
CDR3 protein: CASSSQAGQGPYEQYF
CDR3 DNA: TGTGCCAGCAGTTCCCAGGCGGGACAGGGACCCTACGAGCAGTACTTC

D gene: .
clone size: .
V gene: TRBV6-5
J gene: TRBJ2-7
CDR3 protein: CASSYSSVGSEQYF
CDR3 DNA: TGTGCCAGCAGTTACTCGAGTGTAGGGAGCGAGCAGTACTTC

D gene: .
clone size: once
V gene: TRBV5-1
J gene: TRBJ2-2
CDR3 protein: CASSLAVSPKNTGELFF
CDR3 DNA: TGCGCCAGCAGCTTGGCGGTAAGCCCGAAGAACACCGGGGAGCTGTTTTTT

D gene: .
clone size: .
V gene: TRBV11-3
J gene: TRBJ1-1
CDR3 protein: CASSLGHRTEAFF
CDR3 DNA: TGTGCCAGCAGCTTAGGACACCGCACTGAAGCTTTCTTT

D gene: .
clone size: .
V gene: TRBV6-1
J gene: TRBJ2-1
CDR3 protein: CASSSTESSYNEQFF
CDR3 DNA: TGTGCCAGCAGCTCGACAGAGAGCTCCTACAATGAGCAGTTCTTC

D gene: TRBD2
clone size: .
V gene: TRBV10-2
J gene: TRBJ2-7
CDR3 protein: CASSGGLAWDEQYF
CDR3 DNA: TGCGCCAGCAGTGGTGGACTAGCGTGGGACGAGCAGTACTTC

D gene: .
clone size: .
V gene: TRBV20-1
J gene: TRBJ1-2
CDR3 protein: CSARVQGIYTF
CDR3 DNA: TGCAGTGCTAGAGTTCAGGGCATCTACACCTTC

D gene: .
clone size: .
V gene: TRBV18
J gene: TRBJ2-7
CDR3 protein: CASSPLANSYEQYF
CDR3 DNA: TGTGCCAGCTCACCACTAGCTAACTCCTACGAGCAGTACTTC

D gene: .
clone size: .
V gene: TRBV9
J gene: TRBJ2-6
CDR3 protein: CASSVDPAGANVLTF
CDR3 DNA: TGTGCCAGCAGCGTAGATCCGGCTGGGGCCAACGTCCTGACTTTC

D gene: TRBD2
clone size: once
V gene: TRBV27
J gene: TRBJ2-7
CDR3 protein: CASSWREGEYEQYF
CDR3 DNA: TGTGCCAGCAGTTGGCGGGAGGGCGAATACGAGCAGTACTTC

D gene: TRBD1
clone size: few
V gene: TRBV27
J gene: TRBJ1-2
CDR3 protein: CASSSDRTGYGYTF
CDR3 DNA: TGTGCCAGCAGCTCGGACAGGACGGGCTATGGCTACACCTTC

D gene: TRBD1
clone size: .
V gene: TRBV30
J gene: TRBJ1-1
CDR3 protein: CACKGALNTEAFF
CDR3 DNA: TGTGCCTGCAAGGGGGCCCTCAACACTGAAGCTTTCTTT

D gene: TRBD1
clone size: .
V gene: TRBV9
J gene: TRBJ1-2
CDR3 protein: CASSAGQGPLYGYTF
CDR3 DNA: TGTGCCAGCAGCGCCGGACAGGGCCCTCTCTATGGCTACACCTTC

D gene: .
clone size: .
V gene: TRBV5-8
J gene: TRBJ1-2
CDR3 protein: CASSRYKNYGYTF
CDR3 DNA: TGTGCCAGCAGCCGGTATAAAAACTATGGCTACACCTTC

D gene: TRBD2
clone size: .
V gene: TRBV28
J gene: TRBJ2-7
CDR3 protein: CASGGGRSHEQYF
CDR3 DNA: TGTGCCAGCGGGGGCGGGAGGAGCCACGAGCAGTACTTC

D gene: .
clone size: .
V gene: TRBV14
J gene: TRBJ1-2
CDR3 protein: CASSQDRLHYGYTF
CDR3 DNA: TGTGCCAGCAGCCAAGATCGGTTACACTATGGCTACACCTTC

D gene: .
clone size: .
V gene: TRBV4-1
J gene: TRBJ2-7
CDR3 protein: CASSQVAGSREQYF
CDR3 DNA: TGCGCCAGCAGCCAAGTAGCAGGGTCCCGCGAGCAGTACTTC

D gene: .
clone size: .
V gene: TRBV7-8
J gene: TRBJ1-5
CDR3 protein: CASSGGANQPQHF
CDR3 DNA: TGTGCCAGCAGTGGAGGTGCCAATCAGCCCCAGCATTTT

D gene: .
clone size: .
V gene: TRBV4-1
J gene: TRBJ1-2
CDR3 protein: CASSQGDGSYGYTF
CDR3 DNA: TGCGCCAGCAGCCAAGGCGACGGGTCCTATGGCTACACCTTC

D gene: .
clone size: .
V gene: TRBV11-2
J gene: TRBJ2-7
CDR3 protein: CASSLSWTNPHEQYF
CDR3 DNA: TGTGCCAGCAGCCTAAGTTGGACTAATCCCCACGAGCAGTACTTC

D gene: TRBD2
clone size: .
V gene: TRBV6-1
J gene: TRBJ2-3
CDR3 protein: CASSEGTSPDTQYF
CDR3 DNA: TGTGCCAGCAGTGAGGGGACTAGTCCAGATACGCAGTATTTT

D gene: .
clone size: .
V gene: TRBV27
J gene: TRBJ1-5
CDR3 protein: CASSLGVPLGAGQPQHF
CDR3 DNA: TGTGCCAGCAGTTTGGGGGTCCCTCTGGGGGCAGGTCAGCCCCAGCATTTT

D gene: TRBD2
clone size: .
V gene: TRBV27
J gene: TRBJ2-1
CDR3 protein: CASSLESGRANEQFF
CDR3 DNA: TGTGCCAGCAGTTTAGAGAGCGGGAGGGCAAATGAGCAGTTCTTC

D gene: .
clone size: .
V gene: TRBV27
J gene: TRBJ1-2
CDR3 protein: CASSFRHQQGNYGYTF
CDR3 DNA: TGTGCCAGCAGTTTTCGCCATCAGCAGGGGAACTATGGCTACACCTTC

D gene: .
clone size: once
V gene: TRBV9
J gene: TRBJ2-1
CDR3 protein: CASSVLGGLNEQFF
CDR3 DNA: TGTGCCAGCAGCGTCTTGGGGGGGCTCAATGAGCAGTTCTTC

D gene: .
clone size: .
V gene: TRBV2
J gene: TRBJ2-7
CDR3 protein: CAQEKGGLSHEQYF
CDR3 DNA: TGTGCCCAGGAAAAGGGGGGGCTGTCTCACGAGCAGTACTTC

D gene: TRBD2
clone size: .
V gene: TRBV27
J gene: TRBJ2-7
CDR3 protein: CASRAGGPGEQYF
CDR3 DNA: TGTGCCAGCAGGGCGGGAGGGCCAGGCGAGCAGTACTTC

D gene: TRBD2
clone size: .
V gene: TRBV5-5
J gene: TRBJ2-7
CDR3 protein: CASSFSGRSTYEQYF
CDR3 DNA: TGTGCCAGCAGCTTCAGCGGGAGGTCCACCTACGAGCAGTACTTC

D gene: TRBD2
clone size: .
V gene: TRBV30
J gene: TRBJ2-1
CDR3 protein: CAWSTGLAGGTNEQFF
CDR3 DNA: TGTGCCTGGAGTACAGGACTAGCGGGAGGTACCAATGAGCAGTTCTTC

D gene: .
clone size: once
V gene: TRBV9
J gene: TRBJ1-1
CDR3 protein: CASSVEVDLNTEAFF
CDR3 DNA: TGTGCCAGCAGCGTAGAGGTAGACTTGAACACTGAAGCTTTCTTT

D gene: .
clone size: .
V gene: TRBV7-2
J gene: TRBJ2-5
CDR3 protein: CASSRGGGVKETQYF
CDR3 DNA: TGTGCCAGCAGCCGAGGAGGTGGGGTAAAAGAGACCCAGTACTTC

D gene: TRBD1
clone size: .
V gene: TRBV5-6
J gene: TRBJ1-5
CDR3 protein: CASSLATGNVWAQHF
CDR3 DNA: TGTGCCAGCAGCTTGGCGACAGGGAACGTTTGGGCCCAGCATTTT

D gene: .
clone size: .
V gene: TRBV27
J gene: TRBJ1-1
CDR3 protein: CASSPGGNTEAFF
CDR3 DNA: TGTGCCAGCAGTCCCGGGGGGAACACTGAAGCTTTCTTT

D gene: .
clone size: few
V gene: TRBV5-6
J gene: TRBJ1-5
CDR3 protein: CASSLNGRRNQPQHF
CDR3 DNA: TGTGCCAGCAGCTTGAACGGGAGGCGCAATCAGCCCCAGCATTTT

D gene: .
clone size: .
V gene: TRBV7-2
J gene: TRBJ2-1
CDR3 protein: CASSLDPHHNDEQFF
CDR3 DNA: TGTGCCAGCAGCTTAGACCCACACCACAACGATGAGCAGTTCTTC

D gene: TRBD2
clone size: .
V gene: TRBV11-2
J gene: TRBJ2-7
CDR3 protein: CASSSGLAGIYEQYF
CDR3 DNA: TGTGCCAGCAGCTCGGGACTAGCGGGGATCTACGAGCAGTACTTC

D gene: .
clone size: .
V gene: TRBV13
J gene: TRBJ2-3
CDR3 protein: CASSPDWSTDTQYF
CDR3 DNA: TGTGCCAGCAGCCCGGACTGGAGCACAGATACGCAGTATTTT